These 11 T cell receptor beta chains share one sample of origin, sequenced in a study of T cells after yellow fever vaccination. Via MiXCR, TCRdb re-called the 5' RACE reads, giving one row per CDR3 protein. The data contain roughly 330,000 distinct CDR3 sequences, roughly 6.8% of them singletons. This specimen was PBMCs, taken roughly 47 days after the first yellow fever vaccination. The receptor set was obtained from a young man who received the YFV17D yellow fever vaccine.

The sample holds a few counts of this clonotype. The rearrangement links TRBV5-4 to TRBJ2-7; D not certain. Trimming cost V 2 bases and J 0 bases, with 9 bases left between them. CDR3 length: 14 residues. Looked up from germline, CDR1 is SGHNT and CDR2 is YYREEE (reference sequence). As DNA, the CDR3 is TGTGCCAGCAGCTTTGTACCTAGCTCCTACGAGCAGTACTTC. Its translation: CASSFVPSSYEQYF.

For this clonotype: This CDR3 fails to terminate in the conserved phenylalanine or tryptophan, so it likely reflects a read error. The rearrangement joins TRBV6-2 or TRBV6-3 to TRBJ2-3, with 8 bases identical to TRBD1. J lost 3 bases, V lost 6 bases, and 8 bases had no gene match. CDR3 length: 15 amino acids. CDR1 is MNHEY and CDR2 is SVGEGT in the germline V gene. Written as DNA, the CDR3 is TGTGCCAGCAGCGCGACGGACAGGGTTACAGATACGCAGTATCTT. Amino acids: CASSATDRVTDTQYL.

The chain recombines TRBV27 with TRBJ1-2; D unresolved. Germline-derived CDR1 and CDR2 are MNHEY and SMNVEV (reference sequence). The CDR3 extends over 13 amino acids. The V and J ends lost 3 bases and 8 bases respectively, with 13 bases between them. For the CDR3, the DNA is TGTGCCAGCAGTTTCTTAGCGGTTGGCGGCTACACCTTC. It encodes CASSFLAVGGYTF.

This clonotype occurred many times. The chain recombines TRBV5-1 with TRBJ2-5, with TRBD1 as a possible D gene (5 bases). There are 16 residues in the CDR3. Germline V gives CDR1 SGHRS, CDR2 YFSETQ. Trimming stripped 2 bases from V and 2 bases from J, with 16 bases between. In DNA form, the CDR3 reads TGCGCCAGCAGCTTAACAGGCCCTCCCGGTCAAGAGACCCAGTACTTC. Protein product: CASSLTGPPGQETQYF.

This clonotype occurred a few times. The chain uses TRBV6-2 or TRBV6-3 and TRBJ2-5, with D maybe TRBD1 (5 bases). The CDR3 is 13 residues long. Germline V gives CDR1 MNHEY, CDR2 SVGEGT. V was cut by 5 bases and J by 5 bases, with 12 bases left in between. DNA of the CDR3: TGTGCCAGCAGTAGGGGATTTGCGGAGACCCAGTACTTC. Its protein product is CASSRGFAETQYF.

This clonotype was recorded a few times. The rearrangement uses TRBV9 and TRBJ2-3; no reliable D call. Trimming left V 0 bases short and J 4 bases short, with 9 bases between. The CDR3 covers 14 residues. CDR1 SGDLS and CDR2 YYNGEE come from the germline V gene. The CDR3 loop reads CASSVGSIADTQYF. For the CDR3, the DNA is TGTGCCAGCAGCGTAGGAAGCATTGCAGATACGCAGTATTTT. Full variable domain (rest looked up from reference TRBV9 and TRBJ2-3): DSGVTQTPKHLITATGQRVTLRCSPRSGDLSVYWYQQSLDQGLQFLIQYYNGEERAKGNILERFSAQQFPDLHSELNLSSLELGDSALYFCASSVGSIADTQYFGPGTRLTVL.

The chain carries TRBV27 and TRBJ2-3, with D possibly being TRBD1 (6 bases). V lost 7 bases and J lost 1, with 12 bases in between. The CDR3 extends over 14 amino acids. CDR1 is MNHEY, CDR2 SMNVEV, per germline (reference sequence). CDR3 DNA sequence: TGTGCCAGCACAGGGGTGTGGGGCACAGATACGCAGTATTTT. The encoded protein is CASTGVWGTDTQYF.

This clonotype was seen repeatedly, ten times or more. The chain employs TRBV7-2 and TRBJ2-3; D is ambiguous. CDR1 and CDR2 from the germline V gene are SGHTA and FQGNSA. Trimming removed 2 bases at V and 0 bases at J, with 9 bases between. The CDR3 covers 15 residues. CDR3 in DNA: TGTGCCAGCAGCTTATTACGGGCTAGCACAGATACGCAGTATTTT. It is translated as CASSLLRASTDTQYF.

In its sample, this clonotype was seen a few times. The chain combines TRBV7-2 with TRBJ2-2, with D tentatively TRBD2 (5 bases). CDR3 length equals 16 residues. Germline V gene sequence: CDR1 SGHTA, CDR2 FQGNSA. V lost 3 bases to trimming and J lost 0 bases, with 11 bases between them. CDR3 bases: TGTGCCAGCAGCTTTGGACTGGGCGCGAACACCGGGGAGCTGTTTTTT. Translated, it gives CASSFGLGANTGELFF.

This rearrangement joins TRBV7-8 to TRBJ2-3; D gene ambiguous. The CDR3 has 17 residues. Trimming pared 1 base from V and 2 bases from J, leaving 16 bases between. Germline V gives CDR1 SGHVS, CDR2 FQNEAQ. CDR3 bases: TGTGCCAGCAGCTTAGAAACACCTTACCTTATCACAGATACGCAGTATTTT. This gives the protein CASSLETPYLITDTQYF.

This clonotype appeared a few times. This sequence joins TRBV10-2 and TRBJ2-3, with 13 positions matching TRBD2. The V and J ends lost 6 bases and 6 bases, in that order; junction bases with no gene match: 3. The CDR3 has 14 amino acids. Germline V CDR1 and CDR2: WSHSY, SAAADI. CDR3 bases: TGCGCCAGCAGACTAGCGGGGGGGGCGGATACGCAGTATTTT. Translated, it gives CASRLAGGADTQYF.